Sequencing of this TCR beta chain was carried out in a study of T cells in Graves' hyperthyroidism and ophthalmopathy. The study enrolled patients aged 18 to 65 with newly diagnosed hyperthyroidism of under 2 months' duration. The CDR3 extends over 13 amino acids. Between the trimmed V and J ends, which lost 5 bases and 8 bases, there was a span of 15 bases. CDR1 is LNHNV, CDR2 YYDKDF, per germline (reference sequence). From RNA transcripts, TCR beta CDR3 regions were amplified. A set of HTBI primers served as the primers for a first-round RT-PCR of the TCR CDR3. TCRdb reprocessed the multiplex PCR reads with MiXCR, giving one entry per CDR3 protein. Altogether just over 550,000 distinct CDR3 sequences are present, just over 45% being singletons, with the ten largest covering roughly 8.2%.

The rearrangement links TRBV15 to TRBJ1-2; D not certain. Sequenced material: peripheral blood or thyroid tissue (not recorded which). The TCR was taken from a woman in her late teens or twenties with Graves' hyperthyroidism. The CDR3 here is CATSSRSGWGYTF. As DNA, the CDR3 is TGTGCCACCAGCTCAAGATCCGGGTGGGGCTACACCTTC.